The T cell receptor (beta chain) described here comes from a study of blood T cells in healthy people across ages. Points from the study as a whole: As age increased, TCR beta diversity per million T cells fell in a roughly linear fashion.

Next came a second PCR, run for roughly 6 to 11 cycles, which used a sample-barcoded 5' primer along with a J-beta primer mix. From the 5' RACE reads, TCRdb called clonotypes with MiXCR, one entry per CDR3 protein. The table includes about 1.6 million distinct CDR3 sequences, around 36% detected once. This CDR3 comprises 14 residues. Germline V gives CDR1 SGHRS, CDR2 YFSETQ. V lost 5 bases, J lost 2 bases, and 12 bases lay in between. As to this clonotype: The antigen is not known.

Peripheral blood samples of 9 to 10 milliliters were drawn from each donor. J is TRBJ2-3 and V is TRBV5-1, with D perhaps being TRBD1 or TRBD2 (5 bases each). The sample was blood. The receptor comes from a woman in her twenties or thirties in good health. The CDR3 here is CASRTGQLTDTQYF. For the CDR3, the DNA is TGCGCCAGCAGGACGGGGCAGCTCACAGATACGCAGTATTTT.